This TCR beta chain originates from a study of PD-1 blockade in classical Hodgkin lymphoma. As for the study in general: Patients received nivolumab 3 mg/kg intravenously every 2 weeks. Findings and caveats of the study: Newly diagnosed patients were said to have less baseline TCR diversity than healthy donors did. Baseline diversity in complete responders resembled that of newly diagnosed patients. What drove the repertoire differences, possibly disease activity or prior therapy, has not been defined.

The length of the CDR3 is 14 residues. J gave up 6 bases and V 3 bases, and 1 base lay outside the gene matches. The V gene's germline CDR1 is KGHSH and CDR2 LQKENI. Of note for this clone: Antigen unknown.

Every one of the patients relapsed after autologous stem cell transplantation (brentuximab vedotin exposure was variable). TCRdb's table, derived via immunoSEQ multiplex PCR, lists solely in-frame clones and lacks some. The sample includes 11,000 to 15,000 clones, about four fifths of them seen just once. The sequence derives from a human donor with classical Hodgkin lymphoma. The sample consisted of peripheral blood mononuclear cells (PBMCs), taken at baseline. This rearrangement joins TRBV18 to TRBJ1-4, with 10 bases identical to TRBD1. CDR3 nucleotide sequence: TGTGCCAGCTCACCCGGGACAGGGGATGAAAAACTGTTTTTT. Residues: CASSPGTGDEKLFF.